What follows describes a single T cell receptor beta chain. Its antigen is currently unknown. The assay was immunoSEQ multiplex PCR, and TCRdb's table has in-frame clones only and misses some. The sample consists of tens of thousands of clones, roughly 80% of them appearing once. Time point of the sample: baseline, week 1 (first vaccination visit). Treatment indicated: pre-vaccination baseline after standard-of-care therapy. These data are taken from a study of a mutant IDH1 vaccine in newly diagnosed glioma. About the study: Treatment recipients were 62.5% male and about 40% female, and their mean age was roughly 40 years. Previous treatment comprised radiotherapy, temozolomide, or both, mostly both. Regarding the study as a whole: In approximately 92% of patients, immune responses induced by the vaccine occurred.

The CDR3 extends over 16 amino acids. Germline V gene lookup returns CDR1 LGHNA and CDR2 YNFKEQ. V shed 2 bases, J shed 6 bases, and the junction held 9 bases outside the gene matches. The chain recombines TRBV4-2 with TRBJ1-4, with 7 bases lining up with TRBD1. The origin of this receptor is a man aged 18 to 29 with glioma. The sample here was PBMCs, taken from a glioma patient treated with radiotherapy, temozolomide or both. The CDR3 DNA reads as TGTGCCAGCAGCCAATTCGACAGGGATGGGGATGAAAAACTGTTTTTT. Encoded protein: CASSQFDRDGDEKLFF.